These 2 T cell receptor beta chains were sequenced from one sample in a study of post-analysis software for immune sequencing data. The study's findings and limits: TRBV segments more frequent in patients than in controls numbered several and included TRBV5-6, TRBV5-1 and TRBV20-1.

These receptors' antigens are unknown. Prepared libraries of TCR beta cDNA carried unique molecular identifiers. TCRdb re-derived calls from the PCR reads in MiXCR, one entry per CDR3 protein. The data show some 890,000 distinct CDR3 sequences, 53% seen once. Sequenced input: blood. The receptors here all came from a girl aged 10 to 17 with multiple sclerosis.

The CDR3: CASSLSAQKRGNEQFF. The CDR3 DNA sequence: TGTGCCAGCAGCTTATCGGCACAGAAGCGAGGCAATGAGCAGTTCTTC. The rearrangement uses TRBV7-8 and TRBJ2-1; D remains ambiguous. The germline gives CDR1 SGHVS, CDR2 FQNEAQ. The CDR3 runs to 16 residues. V lost 2 bases, J lost 6 bases, and 17 bases lay in between.

The rearrangement joins TRBV5-1 to TRBJ2-1; D possibly corresponds to TRBD1 (5 bases). Germline V lookup: CDR1 SGHRS, CDR2 YFSETQ. Trimming took off 3 bases at V and 6 bases at J, with 13 bases between the two ends. The CDR3 covers 14 residues. CDR3 in amino acids: CASSSRVAGNEQFF. In nucleotides, the CDR3 is TGCGCCAGCAGCTCCAGGGTAGCAGGCAATGAGCAGTTCTTC.